This entry lists 18 T cell receptor beta chains sequenced from one sample in a study of CD8+CD57+ T cells in acquired aplastic anemia. Investigators profiled TCR beta VDJ and CDR3 from genomic DNA template. In TCRdb, the reads were re-called with MiXCR into one record per CDR3 protein. The table lists some 190,000 distinct CDR3 sequences, 45% to 50% of them singletons. Sequencing input: sorted CD4+, CD8+, or CD8+CD57+ T cells (not recorded which) from PBMCs. The source of these receptors is a human donor in good health.

This clonotype was seen ten or more times. The chain combines TRBV20-1 with TRBJ2-6; D remains unclear. This CDR3 spans 19 amino acids. The germline V gene has CDR1 DFQATT and CDR2 SNEGSKA (reference sequence). Trimming removed 0 bases from V and 0 bases from J, with 18 bases in between. In DNA, the CDR3 is TGCAGTGCTAGAGATCGAGTTGCAGGATTCTCCTCTGGGGCCAACGTCCTGACTTTC. Translated: CSARDRVAGFSSGANVLTF.

V and J are TRBV25-1 and TRBJ2-1; 12 bases agree with TRBD2. CDR1 and CDR2 from the germline V gene are MGHDK and SYGVNS. V lost 5 bases, J lost 9 bases, and 8 bases stayed unmatched. The CDR3 consists of 15 residues. The CDR3 nucleotides read TGTGCCAGCAGTCCTCGACTAGCGGGGGCGGGTGAGCAGTTCTTC. Translating it yields CASSPRLAGAGEQFF.

This clonotype was seen at least ten times. The chain couples TRBV19 to TRBJ2-1; 10 nucleotides agree with TRBD2. The V segment lost 6 bases and the J segment 0 bases; nucleotides outside the gene matches: 8. The CDR3 spans 17 residues. Germline V lookup: CDR1 LNHDA, CDR2 SQIVND (reference sequence). For the CDR3, the DNA is TGTGCCAGTAGGGGACTAGCGAAAGATATCTCCTACAATGAGCAGTTCTTC. This translates into CASRGLAKDISYNEQFF.

The chain couples TRBV6-6 to TRBJ2-7; D unclear. Deletions cut 6 bases from V and 9 bases from J, with 12 bases between. Germline CDR1 reads MNHNY; CDR2 reads SVGAGI (reference sequence). This CDR3 comprises 11 residues. The CDR3 nucleotides are TGTGCCAGCAGCCCCCAGATCGGGCAGTACTTC. Its protein is CASSPQIGQYF.

This chain links TRBV5-1 with TRBJ2-3, with D perhaps TRBD1 (6 bases). Trimming removed 0 bases at V and 0 bases at J, with 8 bases between. The germline gives CDR1 SGHRS, CDR2 YFSETQ. The CDR3 consists of 15 residues. CDR3 nucleotides: TGCGCCAGCAGCTTGGAGGGGGACAGCACAGATACGCAGTATTTT. Its translation: CASSLEGDSTDTQYF. The full variable domain, completed using reference TRBV5-1 and TRBJ2-3, is KAGVTQTPRYLIKTRGQQVTLSCSPISGHRSVSWYQQTPGQGLQFLFEYFSETQRNKGNFPGRFSGRQFSNSRSEMNVSTLELGDSALYLCASSLEGDSTDTQYFGPGTRLTVL.

This clonotype was observed a handful of times. The chain uses TRBV28 and TRBJ2-7; TRBD1 matches at 9 bases. In germline, CDR1 is MDHEN, CDR2 SYDVKM. This CDR3 is built from 15 residues. Unmatched junction bases numbered 9, after V lost 5 bases and J lost 4 bases. In DNA form, the CDR3 reads TGTGCCAGCAGTCGCCCAGGGACAGGGTTATACGAGCAGTACTTC. Its protein is CASSRPGTGLYEQYF.

This sequence joins TRBV29-1 and TRBJ2-5; weak D call: TRBD2 (7 bases). Trimming shortened V by 4 bases and J by 10 bases, and 13 bases separated the two germline ends. The CDR3 totals 11 residues. CDR1 and CDR2 from the germline V gene are SQVTM and ANQGSEA. The CDR3: CSVVRGANQYF. As DNA, the CDR3 is TGCAGCGTTGTACGGGGGGCCAACCAGTACTTC.

This clonotype was observed a single time. A clone one base away is much larger, so this may be a read error. V and J are TRBV11-1 and TRBJ2-7, with a weak D call TRBD2 (6 bases). The CDR3 loop spans 18 amino acids. Trimming took 5 bases from V and 0 from J, leaving 23 bases between them. CDR1 SGHAT and CDR2 FQDESV come from the germline V gene (reference sequence). CDR3 sequence (DNA): TGTGCCAGCAGCCTCCAGCCAGGAGGGACCAAGAGCTCCTACGAGCAGTACTTC. Its translation is CASSLQPGGTKSSYEQYF.

The chain recombines TRBV19 with TRBJ1-2, with TRBD1 matching 7 bases. The germline gives CDR1 LNHDA, CDR2 SQIVND (reference sequence). Trimming removed 7 bases from V and 8 bases from J; junction bases left unmatched: 13. CDR3 length equals 14 residues. The CDR3 DNA is TGTGCCAGTACCCCCGACAGGGAAATGGAGGGCTACACCTTC. Its protein is CASTPDREMEGYTF.

This clonotype was recorded many times. The CDR3 spells CASGSSASTDTQYF. Written as DNA, the CDR3 is TGTGCTAGTGGCTCTTCCGCGAGCACAGATACGCAGTATTTT. V gene TRBV12-5 combines with J gene TRBJ2-3; no definite D call. The CDR3 consists of 14 residues. V gave up 6 bases and J gave up 0 bases, with 10 bases separating them. Germline V CDR1 and CDR2: LGHNT, FRNRAP.

V usage is TRBV20-1 and J usage is TRBJ2-7; the match to TRBD1 covers 7 bases. The CDR3 runs 14 residues. Unmatched junction bases numbered 8, after V lost 6 bases and J lost 0 bases. Per germline, CDR1 DFQATT and CDR2 SNEGSKA (reference sequence). In nucleotides, the CDR3 is TGCAGTGCCATAAGACGGACAGGCTCCTACGAGCAGTACTTC. This gives the protein CSAIRRTGSYEQYF.

CDR3: CASSSRLSGNTIYF. As DNA, the CDR3 is TGTGCCAGTAGTTCCAGGCTCTCTGGAAACACCATATATTTT. The chain combines TRBV19 with TRBJ1-3; D not certain. Trimming took 5 bases from V and 0 from J, leaving 8 bases between them. This CDR3 is built from 14 residues. Germline V lookup: CDR1 LNHDA, CDR2 SQIVND (reference sequence).

The sample holds many counts of this clonotype. This chain links TRBV7-2 with TRBJ1-3, with D hard to call. Germline V gene sequence: CDR1 SGHTA, CDR2 FQGNSA. Between the trimmed V and J ends, which lost 5 bases and 0 bases, there was a span of 5 bases. The CDR3 consists of 13 residues. The CDR3 protein is CASSPYSGNTIYF. For the CDR3, the DNA is TGTGCCAGCAGCCCCTACTCTGGAAACACCATATATTTT.

This clonotype came up many times. The rearrangement uses TRBV7-8 and TRBJ1-2; D is unclear. The V gene's germline CDR1 is SGHVS and CDR2 FQNEAQ. The V end was cut by 3 bases, the J end by 4 bases, with 9 bases between. This CDR3 has 13 amino acids. CDR3 sequence (DNA): TGTGCCAGCAGCTTTGAACGGTCCTATGGCTACACCTTC. Residues: CASSFERSYGYTF.

The J gene is TRBJ2-2, the V gene TRBV10-1, with D perhaps TRBD2 (5 bases). Trimming removed 3 bases from V and 5 bases from J, with 7 bases in between. Germline loops: CDR1 WNHNN, CDR2 SYGVQD (reference sequence). The length of the CDR3 is 13 residues. Written as DNA, the CDR3 is TGCGCCAGCAGTGATCGGGGAACCGGGGAGCTGTTTTTT. As protein: CASSDRGTGELFF.

Of note for this clonotype: A read error is likely, as this CDR3 ends without the conserved phenylalanine or tryptophan. The DNA is left out, because the CDR3 cannot be placed on it with certainty; the CDR3 is given as TCRdb lists it. The chain combines TRBV2 with TRBJ1-1; the D segment call TRBD1 is taken from the table without a DNA check. The CDR3 length equals 10 residues, ends included. The germline V gene encodes CDR1 SNHLY and CDR2 FYNNEI. CDR3 sequence: CASRSRDRVS.

Ten or more counts support this clonotype. V gene TRBV5-1 combines with J gene TRBJ2-5; 7 bases line up with TRBD1. Per germline, CDR1 SGHRS and CDR2 YFSETQ. The CDR3 runs to 15 residues. V lost 2 bases to trimming and J lost 5 bases; unmatched junction nucleotides: 9. The CDR3 reads CASSFSPTGTETQYF. CDR3 sequence (DNA): TGCGCCAGCAGCTTTTCCCCGACAGGGACGGAGACCCAGTACTTC.

The J gene is TRBJ1-5, the V gene TRBV28; no clear D gene. There are 15 residues in the CDR3. Germline V lookup: CDR1 MDHEN, CDR2 SYDVKM. V dropped 3 bases and J dropped 0 bases, with 9 bases sitting between them. The CDR3 coding sequence is TGTGCCAGCAGTTTGACCAGTCCTAGCAATCAGCCCCAGCATTTT. This gives the protein CASSLTSPSNQPQHF.